Presented here are 15 T cell receptor beta chains from one specimen sequenced in a study of human T cells and chemical hapten exposure. Each CDR3 protein is one row after TCRdb ran MiXCR on the RACE reads. The sample has tens of thousands of distinct CDR3 sequences; roughly a tenth are singletons. Time point denoted: patch test 1, 2 weeks after DPC sensitization. As for treatment: therapeutic diphenylcyclopropenone sensitization with weekly scalp DPC. Sequenced material: whole blood, taken in connection with sensitization to the hapten diphenylcyclopropenone (DPC). These receptors were collected from a man aged 40-55 years with alopecia areata. Some clones in this sample may be carry-over from other donors' samples.

V is TRBV3-1 and J is TRBJ2-1; D remains ambiguous. Germline assignment: CDR1 LGHDT and CDR2 YNNKEL (reference sequence). V was shortened by 1 base and J by 9 bases, with 16 bases between the two germline ends. This CDR3 contains 15 residues. This CDR3 is CASSQVRAPHSEQFF. The CDR3 DNA reads TGTGCCAGCAGCCAAGTAAGAGCTCCCCATAGTGAGCAGTTCTTC.

This clonotype came up a few times. CDR3 amino acids: CASSQNIVNEQFF. The DNA of the CDR3 is TGTGCCAGCAGCCAAAACATAGTCAATGAGCAGTTCTTC. The chain combines TRBV25-1 with TRBJ2-1; no reliable D call. In germline, CDR1 is MGHDK, CDR2 SYGVNS. The CDR3 consists of 13 residues. V gave up 6 bases and J gave up 6 bases, with 12 bases separating them.

This clonotype showed up many times. This chain connects TRBV20-1 to TRBJ1-5, with 9 bases identical to TRBD1. With V trimmed by 6 bases and J by 7 bases, 10 bases remained unmatched. CDR1 is DFQATT and CDR2 is SNEGSKA in the germline V gene (reference sequence). CDR3 length: 14 residues. The CDR3 DNA follows: TGCAGTGCGACTAGGACAGGGGTAGGACAGCCCCAGCATTTT. Translated, it gives CSATRTGVGQPQHF.

This clonotype has more than one count but fewer than ten. V gene TRBV28 combines with J gene TRBJ1-1, with D perhaps TRBD1 (6 bases). The germline V gene has CDR1 MDHEN and CDR2 SYDVKM. V lost 6 bases and J lost 2, with 7 bases in between. The CDR3 consists of 12 residues. In DNA form, the CDR3 reads TGTGCCAGCAGGACAGGAAACACTGAAGCTTTCTTT. Amino acids: CASRTGNTEAFF.

This clonotype has a handful of counts. The gene calls are TRBV29-1 and TRBJ2-1; D is perhaps TRBD1 or TRBD2 (6 bases each). Trimming removed 3 bases at V and 4 bases at J, with 10 bases between. In germline, CDR1 is SQVTM, CDR2 ANQGSEA. The CDR3 spans 13 residues. The CDR3 here is CSVDGGGYNEQFF. The CDR3 DNA follows: TGCAGCGTTGATGGAGGGGGGTACAATGAGCAGTTCTTC.

This clonotype was picked up a small number of times. The V and J genes are TRBV7-2 and TRBJ1-1; D is unclear. V gave up 5 bases and J gave up 5 bases, with 15 bases separating them. In germline, CDR1 is SGHTA, CDR2 FQGNSA. This CDR3 has 14 residues. The DNA for the CDR3 is TGTGCCAGCAGCGGGATCTTTCAAGGAACTGAAGCTTTCTTT. Translation: CASSGIFQGTEAFF. Looking up the rest from reference TRBV7-2 and TRBJ1-1 gives the full variable domain: GAGVSQSPSNKVTEKGKDVELRCDPISGHTALYWYRQSLGQGLEFLIYFQGNSAPDKSGLPSDRFSAERTGGSVSTLTIQRTQQEDSAVYLCASSGIFQGTEAFFGQGTRLTVV.

V usage is TRBV20-1 and J usage is TRBJ2-7; perhaps TRBD1 as D (5 bases). In germline, CDR1 is DFQATT, CDR2 SNEGSKA (reference sequence). The CDR3 covers 11 residues. DNA for the CDR3: TGCAGTGCTAGGGACAAATACGGGCAGTACGTC. Its protein product is CSARDKYGQYV.

In its sample, this clonotype was seen a few times. This chain links TRBV21-1 with TRBJ2-1; TRBD1 is taken as the D call from the table, unchecked against the DNA. TRBV21-1 is a pseudogene segment. CDR3 length: 15 amino acids. Here the CDR3 DNA reads TGTGCCAGCAGCAATAGGACAGGGAGGTGGAATGAGCAGTTCTTC. Translation gives CASSNRTGRWNEQFF.

This clonotype was counted many times. The genes are TRBV6-2 or TRBV6-3 and TRBJ2-2, with 12 bases fitting TRBD2. The CDR3 is made up of 15 amino acids. Germline CDR1 reads MNHEY; CDR2 reads SVGEGT. With 2 bases clipped from V and 5 bases from J, the junction kept 0 bases outside the gene matches. CDR3 coding DNA: TGTGCCAGCAGTTACGGACTAGCGGGAACCGGGGAGCTGTTTTTT. The encoded protein is CASSYGLAGTGELFF.

The chain joins TRBV10-3 to TRBJ2-3, with 12 bases that match TRBD2. Germline values: CDR1 ENHRY, CDR2 SYGVKD. V dropped 6 bases and J dropped 2; count of bases not matched to a gene: 6. This CDR3 is built from 16 residues. The CDR3: CAISRTSGILTDTQYF. The CDR3 DNA is TGTGCCATCAGCCGGACTAGCGGGATCCTCACAGATACGCAGTATTTT.

This clonotype was counted a few times. J is TRBJ2-1 and V is TRBV28; maybe TRBD1 (6 bases). The CDR3 consists of 13 residues. The germline V gene encodes CDR1 MDHEN and CDR2 SYDVKM. Trimming removed 6 bases from V and 5 bases from J, with 11 bases in between. The CDR3 sequence: CASRDAGDNEQFF. The CDR3 DNA reads as TGTGCCAGCAGAGACGCAGGGGACAATGAGCAGTTCTTC. Together with reference TRBV28 and TRBJ2-1, the CDR3 gives the full variable domain: DVKVTQSSRYLVKRTGEKVFLECVQDMDHENMFWYRQDPGLGLRLIYFSYDVKMKEKGDIPEGYSVSREKKERFSLILESASTNQTSMYLCASRDAGDNEQFFGPGTRLTVL.

This clonotype has just a few counts. The chain employs TRBV5-1 and TRBJ2-3; either TRBD1 or TRBD2 may fit D (5 bases each). Germline CDR1 reads SGHRS; CDR2 reads YFSETQ. The CDR3 is 14 residues long. The V end lost 2 bases, the J end lost 3 bases, and 10 bases lay between the germline ends. The CDR3 region has the DNA TGCGCCAGCAGCTTCGAGGGGCGAACAGATACGCAGTATTTT. It specifies CASSFEGRTDTQYF.

A few counts support this clonotype. The rearrangement links TRBV18 to TRBJ1-2, with TRBD1 identical over 8 bases. With 2 bases clipped from V and 2 bases from J, the junction kept 7 bases outside the gene matches. Germline V gene data show CDR1 as KGHSH and CDR2 as LQKENI. The CDR3 spans 16 residues. CDR3 nucleotide sequence: TGTGCCAGCTCACCAAGAAGCGGGACAGGCAACTATGGCTACACCTTC. Amino acid sequence: CASSPRSGTGNYGYTF.

In DNA, the CDR3 is TGTGCCAGCAGGCCTGGGGTAGCGGCGATTAGCACAGATACGCAGTATTTT. This codes for CASRPGVAAISTDTQYF. The chain uses TRBV6-5 and TRBJ2-3, with D possibly TRBD2 on 6 matching bases. With 6 bases removed from V and 0 bases from J, the gap between germline ends came to 19 bases. This CDR3 is 17 amino acids long. CDR1 and CDR2 from the germline V gene are MNHEY and SVGAGI.

The sample holds many counts of this clonotype. The chain combines TRBV6-6 with TRBJ1-1, with a possible D match to TRBD1 (5 bases). V lost 1 base and J 8 bases, leaving 17 bases between the germline ends. Germline CDR1 and CDR2: MNHNY and SVGAGI (reference sequence). The CDR3 has 15 residues. The CDR3 loop reads CASSYYLVQGIEAFF. DNA of the CDR3: TGTGCCAGCAGTTACTACCTTGTCCAGGGTATCGAAGCTTTCTTT.